Presented here are 2 T cell receptor beta chains from one specimen sequenced in a study of T cells in Graves' hyperthyroidism and ophthalmopathy. Using RNA transcripts as the source, TCR beta CDR3 regions were amplified. Researchers ran a first-round RT-PCR on the TCR CDR3 using the HTBI primer set. Each CDR3 protein gets one entry after TCRdb re-called the multiplex PCR reads with MiXCR. The sample yields hundreds of thousands of distinct CDR3 sequences, roughly 20% seen once. The sequencing input was blood. These receptors were taken from a woman between 45 and 60 years old with Graves' hyperthyroidism that later progressed to Graves' ophthalmopathy.

This clonotype has a handful of counts. The rearrangement joins TRBV5-6 to TRBJ1-2; perhaps TRBD1 as D (6 bases). Germline V gene lookup returns CDR1 SGHDT and CDR2 YYEEEE. Trimming took off 3 bases at V and 1 base at J, with 16 bases between the two ends. The CDR3 consists of 16 residues. CDR3: CASSSAGTIYNYGYTF. CDR3 in DNA: TGTGCCAGCAGCTCGGCCGGGACAATTTATAACTATGGCTACACCTTC.

The CDR3 DNA follows: TGTGCCAGCAGTGACTCGCCCGACCGGGGCAACTATGGCTACACCTTC. Protein sequence: CASSDSPDRGNYGYTF. This chain links TRBV6-4 with TRBJ1-2; TRBD1 might be the D (5 bases). The CDR3 is 16 amino acids. The germline V gene encodes CDR1 MRHNA and CDR2 SNTAGT. Trimming pared 0 bases from V and 2 bases from J, leaving 13 bases between.